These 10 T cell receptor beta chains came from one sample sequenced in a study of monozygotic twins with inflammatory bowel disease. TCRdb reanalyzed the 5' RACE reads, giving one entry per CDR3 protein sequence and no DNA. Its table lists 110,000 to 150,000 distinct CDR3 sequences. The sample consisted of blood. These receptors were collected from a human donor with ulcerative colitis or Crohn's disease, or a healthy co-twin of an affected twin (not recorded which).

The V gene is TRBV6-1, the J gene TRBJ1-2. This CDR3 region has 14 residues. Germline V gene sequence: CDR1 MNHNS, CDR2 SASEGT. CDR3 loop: CASSPQGGSDGYTF.

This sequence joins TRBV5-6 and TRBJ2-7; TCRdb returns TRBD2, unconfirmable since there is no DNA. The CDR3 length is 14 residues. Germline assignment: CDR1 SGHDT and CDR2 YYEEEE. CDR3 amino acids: CASSLQRNPYEQYF.

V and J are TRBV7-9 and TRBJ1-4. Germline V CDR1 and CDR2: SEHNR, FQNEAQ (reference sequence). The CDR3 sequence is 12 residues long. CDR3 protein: CASSLREEKLFF.

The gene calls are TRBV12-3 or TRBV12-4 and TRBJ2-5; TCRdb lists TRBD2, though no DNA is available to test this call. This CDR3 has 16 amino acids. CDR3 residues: CASSLRLAGGKETQYF.

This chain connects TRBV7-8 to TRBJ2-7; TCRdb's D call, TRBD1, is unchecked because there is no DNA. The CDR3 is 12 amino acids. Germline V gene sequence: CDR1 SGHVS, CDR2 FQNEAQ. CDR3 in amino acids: CASSPLAYEQYF.

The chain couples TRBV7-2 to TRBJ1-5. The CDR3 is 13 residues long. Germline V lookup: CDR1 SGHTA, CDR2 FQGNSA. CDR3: CASSPDKNQPQHF. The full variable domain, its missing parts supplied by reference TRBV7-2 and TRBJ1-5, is GAGVSQSPSNKVTEKGKDVELRCDPISGHTALYWYRQSLGQGLEFLIYFQGNSAPDKSGLPSDRFSAERTGGSVSTLTIQRTQQEDSAVYLCASSPDKNQPQHFGDGTRLSIL.

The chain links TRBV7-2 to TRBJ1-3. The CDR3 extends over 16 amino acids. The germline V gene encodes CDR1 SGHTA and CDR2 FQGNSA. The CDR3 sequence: CASSFSLSGSGNTIYF.

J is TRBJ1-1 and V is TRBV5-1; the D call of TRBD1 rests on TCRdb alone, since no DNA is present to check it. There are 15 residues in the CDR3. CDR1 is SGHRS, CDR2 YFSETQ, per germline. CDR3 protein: CASSFTGGGNTEAFF. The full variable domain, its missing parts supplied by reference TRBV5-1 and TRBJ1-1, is KAGVTQTPRYLIKTRGQQVTLSCSPISGHRSVSWYQQTPGQGLQFLFEYFSETQRNKGNFPGRFSGRQFSNSRSEMNVSTLELGDSALYLCASSFTGGGNTEAFFGQGTRLTVV.

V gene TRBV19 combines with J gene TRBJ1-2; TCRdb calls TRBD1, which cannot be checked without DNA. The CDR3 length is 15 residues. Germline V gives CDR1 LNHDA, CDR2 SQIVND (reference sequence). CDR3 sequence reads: CASSKGLSANYGYTF.

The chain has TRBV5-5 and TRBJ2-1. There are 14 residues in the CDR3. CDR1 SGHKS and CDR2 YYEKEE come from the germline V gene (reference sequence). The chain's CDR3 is CASSLHGSYNEQFF.